This T cell receptor (beta chain) was sequenced for a study of shared clonotypes between healthy human individuals (dated by TCRdb to 2018 to 2020). In the study overall: Three men and two women, aged 18 to 49 years, made up the cohort. For each donor, three plates each were used for CD4 naive and CD4 memory, two plates were used for CD8 naive, and one plate was used for CD8 memory. Libraries were prepared and TCR repertoires were sequenced by different laboratories using diverse techniques, in order to increase sequencing depth and limit assay-specific biases. Between about 0.85 and 10 billion PBMCs per donor were obtained by leukapheresis. Blood TCR repertoires of several healthy adults were deeply sequenced to estimate repertoire size and the extent of clonotype sharing between individuals. The study at large found these results: Sampling was restricted to blood, and TCR repertoires in tissue are likely to differ from TCR repertoires in blood. When a few donors were compared, the shared fraction of clonotypes was 5% to 6.5% for naive CD4, 3% to 4% for naive CD8, more than 2% for memory CD4, and roughly 0.43% for memory CD8. Estimated clonotype richness was generally larger for naive than for memory subsets. The small number of donors limited the genetic and exposure-history diversity represented. Clonotypes shared by all four sorted-subset donors showed higher generation probabilities than non-shared clonotypes. Pairwise subsampling led to the expectation that sequencing depth would affect the degree of clonotype sharing among donors. Even with the large sequencing depth, rarefaction of the sorted-subset datasets indicated that sequencing was incomplete.

Healthy HIV-negative adults with no recently reported acute infections or vaccinations were included as donors. All donors were Caucasian adults living in Nashville, Tennessee, USA. CD4+ T cells were enriched through magnetic negative selection, after which naive cells were positively selected on CD45RA and the remaining negative fraction served as the memory subset. Blood was collected by leukapheresis, and PBMCs were isolated by Ficoll-Histopaque density gradient centrifugation and then cryopreserved in liquid nitrogen vapor phase. Analytical flow cytometry was used to check the purity and quantity of each magnetically sorted T cell population. Genomic DNA was isolated from each sorted fraction and quantified by UV absorbance on a Nanodrop 2000c. Using the deep immunoSEQ assay, multiplex PCR amplified TCR CDR3 regions from genomic DNA. Extracted genomic DNA from each cell subset was spread evenly across all wells of several immunoSEQ 96-well plates, with each plate serving as a replicate. For sorted subsets, about 0.2 ug genomic DNA, equal to 25,000 to 35,000 T cell genomes, was loaded into each replicate PCR. Purified libraries were quantified with a Qubit 3.0 fluorometer, sized on a Bioanalyzer 2100, and re-quantified with the KAPA Library Quantification kit. A separate single-read 150-cycle Illumina NextSeq 550 flow cell was used to sequence each immunoSEQ 96-well plate. Per the authors' processing: Because the immunoSEQ output held only junctional sequences and lacked quality scores, the filtering could not match the filtering applied to full-length reads. Sequences were annotated with PyIR, a Python wrapper for IgBLAST v1.9, using IMGT germline references to assign V/J genes and CDR3. Reads with weak V/J assignments (E-value above 1e-6), missing CDR3, stop codons, out-of-frame junctions, or ambiguous translated residues were removed. V3J clonotypes were defined by identical inferred V gene, J gene, and CDR3 amino acid sequence. Percentage overlap between repertoires was computed as shared unique clonotypes divided by the size of the smaller repertoire. Three approaches were used to assess repertoire richness: RTK rarefaction, the Chao1 estimator, and Recon v2.1 estimates of unobserved clonotypes. OLGA was used to compute generation probabilities for all TCRbeta clonotypes that the gDNA method yielded from four donors. TCRdb re-hosts the immuneACCESS table, in-frame sequences only. Its copies lack some clones; in the studies checked, an unresolved V gene accounts for under half of them, and the cause for the rest is not known. The D gene and trimming were derived from the DNA, and the V and J assignments and clone size from that table. For this sample the table gives roughly 1.4 million clones, of which about 98.5% were detected only once. The ten largest clones take up around 0.38% of the sample.

Comments on this clone: Which antigen it targets is not known. Qualities for individual bases were not recorded, and no much larger clone is one base off.

The CDR3 spans 17 residues, from the cysteine through the phenylalanine. The DNA shown is the 51-base CDR3, in frame from base 1. Ends trimmed: V by 4 bases, J by 9 bases; bases unmatched to a gene: 16. The germline V gene specifies SNHLY as CDR1 and FYNNEI as CDR2. The rearrangement combines TRBV2 with TRBJ2-1; 9 bases in between match TRBD1. The source is a man under 40 in good health. The sequencing sample was made of naive CD4+ T cells sorted from blood. The cell subset or site label, as the study defines it: CD45RA+ positively selected. CDR3 sequence: CASSGGSFGQGFVEQFF. In nucleotides, the sequence is TGTGCCAGCAGTGGAGGGAGTTTTGGACAGGGGTTTGTTGAGCAGTTCTTC.